The entry below gives a single TCR beta chain sequence along with its context. Antigen: not known. The read halts 3 residues ahead of the CDR3 end, with the missing end drawn from the germline J gene. The CDR3 sequence is 17 residues long. Germline loops: CDR1 KGHSH, CDR2 LQKENI. J gave up 4 bases and V 4 bases, and 11 bases lay outside the gene matches. This entry is derived from a study of T cell clonality in common variable immunodeficiency. Whole-study findings and limits: Fewer deletions and N-nucleotide insertions were reportedly seen in common variable immunodeficiency TCR beta sequences. What drives increased CVID clonality needs T cell subpopulation sequencing. CVID subjects had higher TCRbeta clonality than healthy controls, most marked in about a third.

No CVID subject was ill or on immunomodulatory drugs when sampled. Using immunoSEQ multiplex PCR, the repertoire was profiled, and TCRdb retains in-frame clones only, with some absent. The data show about 17,000 clones, with none appearing a single time. The sequence derives from a human donor with common variable immunodeficiency. The J gene is TRBJ2-3, the V gene TRBV18; 10 bases agree with TRBD1. Specimen: peripheral blood mononuclear cells. Here the CDR3 reads CASSLNRGDRGSDTQYF. The part of the CDR3 DNA that was read is TGTGCCAGCTCACTTAATCGCGGGGACAGGGGTTCAGATACG.